The following is a T cell receptor beta chain sequence with its context. J gave up 4 bases and V 4 bases, and 10 bases lay outside the gene matches. Per germline, CDR1 SGHRS and CDR2 YFSETQ. The CDR3 covers 15 residues. These data are taken from a study of shared clonotypes between healthy human individuals. Sequencing was performed with immunoSEQ multiplex PCR; in TCRdb, only in-frame clones are kept and a portion is missing. The sample has about 1 million clones, about 80% seen once; the top ten hold around 1.5%. The clonotype was recovered from a man aged 18 to 29 in good health. The sequenced sample was memory CD4+ T cells sorted from blood. The subset was: CD45RA-negative fraction. The chain is built from TRBV5-1 and TRBJ2-7; 8 nucleotides align to TRBD1. CDR3 sequence (DNA): TGCGCCAGCAGCCCCGACCAGGGGGCTATATACGAGCAGTACTTC. Encoded protein: CASSPDQGAIYEQYF. Filled out from reference TRBV5-1 and TRBJ2-7, the complete variable domain reads KAGVTQTPRYLIKTRGQQVTLSCSPISGHRSVSWYQQTPGQGLQFLFEYFSETQRNKGNFPGRFSGRQFSNSRSEMNVSTLELGDSALYLCASSPDQGAIYEQYFGPGTRLTVT.